This T cell receptor (beta chain) was profiled in a study of blood T cell repertoires in COVID-19. The overall study: There were acute and convalescent COVID-19 samples, and they came from the United States, Italy and Spain. From T cells, B-cell-depleted T cells, or PBMCs came the material, which was cDNA or gDNA.

Authors' methods: Estimation of nucleated cell counts relied on the amplification of reference gene primers. Generated by immunoSEQ multiplex PCR, the TCRdb table keeps only in-frame clones and is missing some. The DNA was the basis for D and trimming; V, J and clone size are from that table. The sample consists of about 100,000 clones, roughly 84% of them appearing once. Germline loops: CDR1 MNHEY, CDR2 SVGAGI. With 10 bases removed from V and 1 base from J, the gap between germline ends came to 12 bases. This CDR3 is 13 amino acids long. This TCR was recovered from a man aged 25 to 40 in a cohort sampled during active COVID-19. The chain employs TRBV6-5 and TRBJ2-3, with D possibly matching TRBD1 (6 bases). The sequenced sample was peripheral blood. In nucleotides, the CDR3 is TGTGCCACCAAGGGACAAGGCACAGATACGCAGTATTTT. Protein product: CATKGQGTDTQYF.